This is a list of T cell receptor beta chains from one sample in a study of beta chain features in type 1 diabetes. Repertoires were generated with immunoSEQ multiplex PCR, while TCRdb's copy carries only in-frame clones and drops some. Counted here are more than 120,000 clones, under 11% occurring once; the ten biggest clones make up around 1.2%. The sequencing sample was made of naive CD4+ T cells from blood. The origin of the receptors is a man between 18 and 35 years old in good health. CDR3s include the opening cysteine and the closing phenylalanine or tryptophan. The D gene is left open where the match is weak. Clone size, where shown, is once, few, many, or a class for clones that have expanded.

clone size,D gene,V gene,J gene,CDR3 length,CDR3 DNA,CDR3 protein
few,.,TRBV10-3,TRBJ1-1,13,TGTGCCATCAGTGGACAGTTGAACACTGAAGCTTTCTTT,CAISGQLNTEAFF
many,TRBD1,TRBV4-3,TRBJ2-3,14,TGCGCCAGCAGCCAAGGGGACAGGGAGGGTACGCAGTATTTT,CASSQGDREGTQYF
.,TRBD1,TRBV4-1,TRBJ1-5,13,TGCGCCAGCAGCCAGAAGGGGGCTCAGCCCCAGCATTTT,CASSQKGAQPQHF
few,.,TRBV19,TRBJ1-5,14,TGTGCCAGTAGAGTGGGGCAGGGTCATCAGCCCCAGCATTTT,CASRVGQGHQPQHF
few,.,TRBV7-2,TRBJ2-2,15,TGTGCCAGCAGCTTACTTCAGGGGAACACCGGGGAGCTGTTTTTT,CASSLLQGNTGELFF
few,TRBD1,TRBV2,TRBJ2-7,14,TGTGCCAGCAACGCACGGACAGGGGGCAGCGAGCAGTACTTC,CASNARTGGSEQYF
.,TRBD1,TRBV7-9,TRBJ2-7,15,TGTGCCAGCAGCCTCGAGGGACAGGGGGCCTACGAGCAGTACTTC,CASSLEGQGAYEQYF
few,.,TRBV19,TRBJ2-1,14,TGTGCCAGTAGTATAGGTGGCGGGGTGCATGAGCAGTTCTTC,CASSIGGGVHEQFF
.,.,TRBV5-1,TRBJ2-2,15,TGCGCCAGCAGCGAATCCGGACAGAACACCGGGGAGCTGTTTTTT,CASSESGQNTGELFF
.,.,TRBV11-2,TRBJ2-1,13,TGTGCCAGCAGCTTAGACAGGTACAATGAGCAGTTCTTC,CASSLDRYNEQFF
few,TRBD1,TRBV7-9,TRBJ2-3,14,TGTGCCAGCAGCCTGACAGGGGACACAGATACGCAGTATTTT,CASSLTGDTDTQYF
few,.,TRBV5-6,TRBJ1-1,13,TGTGCCAGCACTACGATGGGCGAAACTGAAGCTTTCTTT,CASTTMGETEAFF
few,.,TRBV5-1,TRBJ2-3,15,TGCGCCAGCAGCTGGAGTTCCGGGAGCACAGATACGCAGTATTTT,CASSWSSGSTDTQYF
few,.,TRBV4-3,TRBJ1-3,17,TGCGCCAGCAGCCAACTGTTGGGGGGGACCTCTGGAAACACCATATATTTT,CASSQLLGGTSGNTIYF
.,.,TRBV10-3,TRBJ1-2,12,TGTGCCATCAGTGAGCTGATCAGAGGCTACACCTTC,CAISELIRGYTF
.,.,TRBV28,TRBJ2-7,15,TGTGCCAGCAGTTTACCAGGGGTGATCTCCTACGAGCAGTACTTC,CASSLPGVISYEQYF
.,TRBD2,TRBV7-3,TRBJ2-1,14,TGTGCCAGCAGCGCCCGCGGGGGTTCCAATGAGCAGTTCTTC,CASSARGGSNEQFF
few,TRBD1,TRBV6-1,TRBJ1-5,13,TGTGCCAGCAGGGACAGGCCCAATCAGCCCCAGCATTTT,CASRDRPNQPQHF
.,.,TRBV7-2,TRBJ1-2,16,TGTGCCAGCAGCTACCCAGGACAGCTAGCTAACTATGGCTACACCTTC,CASSYPGQLANYGYTF
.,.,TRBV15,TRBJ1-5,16,TGTGCCACCAGCAGAATATTGGCAGTCCAGAATCAGCCCCAGCATTTT,CATSRILAVQNQPQHF
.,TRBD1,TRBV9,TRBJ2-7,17,TGTGCCAGCAGCGTCCGGGACAGGGGGTTACGGACCTACGAGCAGTACTTC,CASSVRDRGLRTYEQYF
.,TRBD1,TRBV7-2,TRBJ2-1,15,TGTGCCAGCAGACCTCCAGGGGGCTCTTACAATGAGCAGTTCTTC,CASRPPGGSYNEQFF
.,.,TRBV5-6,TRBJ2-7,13,TGTGCCAGCAGCTTGGAACAGACCTACGAGCAGTACTTC,CASSLEQTYEQYF
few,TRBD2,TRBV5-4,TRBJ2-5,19,TGTGCCAGCAGCTTGGCTAGACTAGCGGGGGGGCCCGACCTCGGTTCCCAGTACTTC,CASSLARLAGGPDLGSQYF
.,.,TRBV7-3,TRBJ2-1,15,TGTGCCAGCAGCTTATTGGGGGCCTCCTACAATGAGCAGTTCTTC,CASSLLGASYNEQFF
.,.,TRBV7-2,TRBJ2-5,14,TGTGCCAGCAGCCTGGACAGCGCAAGGCCGACCCAGTACTTC,CASSLDSARPTQYF
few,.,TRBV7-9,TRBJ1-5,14,TGTGCCAGCAGCTCGACGACGGGATATCAGCCCCAGCATTTT,CASSSTTGYQPQHF
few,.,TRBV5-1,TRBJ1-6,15,TGCGCCAGCACCCCCGTGGCGATGGGCAATTCACCCCTCCACTTT,CASTPVAMGNSPLHF
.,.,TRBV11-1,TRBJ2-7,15,TGTGCCAGCAGCTTAGGGGGAGATAATTCGGAAGAGCAGTACTTC,CASSLGGDNSEEQYF
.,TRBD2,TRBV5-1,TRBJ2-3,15,TGCGCCAGCAGCGCCCTAGCGGGGGGTACCGATACGCAGTATTTT,CASSALAGGTDTQYF
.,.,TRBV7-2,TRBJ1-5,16,TGTGCCAGCAGCTCACACGGAGCACTTAGCAATCAGCCCCAGCATTTT,CASSSHGALSNQPQHF
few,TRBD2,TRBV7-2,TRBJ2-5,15,TGTGCCAGCAGCTTCCAGCGGGGGGGCCGGGAGACCCAGTACTTC,CASSFQRGGRETQYF
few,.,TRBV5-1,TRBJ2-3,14,TGCGCCAGCAGTGGGGACAAGAGCACAGATACGCAGTATTTT,CASSGDKSTDTQYF
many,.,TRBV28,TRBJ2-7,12,TGTGCCAGCGGCACTCAGGGCCACGAGCAGTACTTC,CASGTQGHEQYF
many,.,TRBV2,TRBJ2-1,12,TGTGCCAGCAGTGTAGAGGGCAATGAGCAGTTCTTC,CASSVEGNEQFF
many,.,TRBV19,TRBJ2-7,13,TGTGCCAGTAGTATAGATCGGGGCTACGAGCAGTACTTC,CASSIDRGYEQYF
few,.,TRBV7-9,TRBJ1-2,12,TGTGCCAGCAGCCTGACAGCCTATGGCTACACCTTC,CASSLTAYGYTF
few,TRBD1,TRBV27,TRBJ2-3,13,TGTGCCAGCAGCCACAGGGGCGCAGATACGCAGTATTTT,CASSHRGADTQYF
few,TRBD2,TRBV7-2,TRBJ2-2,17,TGTGCCAGCAGCGACCCCCGGGGGGGGCGTCTCACCGGGGAGCTGTTTTTT,CASSDPRGGRLTGELFF
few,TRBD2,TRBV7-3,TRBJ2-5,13,TGTGCCAGCAGCCTAGCGGGGGGAGAGACCCAGTACTTC,CASSLAGGETQYF
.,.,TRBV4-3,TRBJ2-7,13,TGCGCCAGCAGCCAAGGACAGGTCAGCGAGCAGTACTTC,CASSQGQVSEQYF
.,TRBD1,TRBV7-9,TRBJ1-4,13,TGTGCCAGCAGCTTAGAGGACAGGGAAAAACTGTTTTTT,CASSLEDREKLFF
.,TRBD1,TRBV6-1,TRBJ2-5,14,TGTGCCAGCAGACCCTCGACAGGGACCGAGACCCAGTACTTC,CASRPSTGTETQYF
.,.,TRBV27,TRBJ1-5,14,TGTGCCACCAAGGCAGGGTATAGCAATCAGCCCCAGCATTTT,CATKAGYSNQPQHF
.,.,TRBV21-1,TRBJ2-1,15,TGTGCCAGCAGCAAAGTGACAGGTTACTACAATGAGCAGTTCTTC,CASSKVTGYYNEQFF
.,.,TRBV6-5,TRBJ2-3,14,TGTGCCAGCATGCAGGGGATCCGCACAGATACGCAGTATTTT,CASMQGIRTDTQYF
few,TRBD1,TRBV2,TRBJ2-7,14,TGTGCCAGCAGTGACATGAGACAGGGTTTGGAGCAGTACTTC,CASSDMRQGLEQYF
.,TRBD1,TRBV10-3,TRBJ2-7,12,TGTGCCATGAAAACAGGGGGGTTCGAGCAGTACTTC,CAMKTGGFEQYF
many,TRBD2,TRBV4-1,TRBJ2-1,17,TGCGCCAGCAGCCAAGTTCACGAGCGGGGGGGCGGCAATGAGCAGTTCTTC,CASSQVHERGGGNEQFF
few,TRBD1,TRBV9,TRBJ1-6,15,TGTGCCAGCAGCGTAGAGGACAGGGGGCGTTCACCCCTCCACTTT,CASSVEDRGRSPLHF
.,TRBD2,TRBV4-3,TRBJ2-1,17,TGCGCCAGCAGCCAAGGTAGCGGGGGGCAAACCTACAATGAGCAGTTCTTC,CASSQGSGGQTYNEQFF
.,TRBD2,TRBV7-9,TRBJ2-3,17,TGTGCCAGCAGCCGGAGAATTAGCGGGGGGGCGGCAGATACGCAGTATTTT,CASSRRISGGAADTQYF
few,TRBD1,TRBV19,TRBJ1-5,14,TGTGCCAGTAGTGGGACAGGGCTGAATCAGCCCCAGCATTTT,CASSGTGLNQPQHF
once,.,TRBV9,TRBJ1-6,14,TGTGCCAGCAGCGTAGAGGACAGACTTTCACCCCTCCACTTT,CASSVEDRLSPLHF
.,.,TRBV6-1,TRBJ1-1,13,TGTGCCAGCGAGGCCCAGGGAGGCATACAAGCTTTCTTT,CASEAQGGIQAFF
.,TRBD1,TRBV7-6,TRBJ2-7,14,TGTGCCAGCAGCAAAACAGGGGCACTCTACGAGCAGTACTTC,CASSKTGALYEQYF
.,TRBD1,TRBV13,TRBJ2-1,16,TGTGCCAGCAGCCGGGGGACAGGGGGGTCCTACAATGAGCAGTTCTTC,CASSRGTGGSYNEQFF
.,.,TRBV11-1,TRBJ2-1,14,TGTGCCAGCAGCAGGCAGGGCAAGTACAATGAGCAGTTCTTC,CASSRQGKYNEQFF
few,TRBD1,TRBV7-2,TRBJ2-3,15,TGTGCCAGCAGCTTAGCCCGGGACAGGAAAGATACGCAGTATTTT,CASSLARDRKDTQYF
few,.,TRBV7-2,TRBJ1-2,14,TGTGCCAGCAGCTTAGGACAGAAGTCATATGGCTACACCTTC,CASSLGQKSYGYTF